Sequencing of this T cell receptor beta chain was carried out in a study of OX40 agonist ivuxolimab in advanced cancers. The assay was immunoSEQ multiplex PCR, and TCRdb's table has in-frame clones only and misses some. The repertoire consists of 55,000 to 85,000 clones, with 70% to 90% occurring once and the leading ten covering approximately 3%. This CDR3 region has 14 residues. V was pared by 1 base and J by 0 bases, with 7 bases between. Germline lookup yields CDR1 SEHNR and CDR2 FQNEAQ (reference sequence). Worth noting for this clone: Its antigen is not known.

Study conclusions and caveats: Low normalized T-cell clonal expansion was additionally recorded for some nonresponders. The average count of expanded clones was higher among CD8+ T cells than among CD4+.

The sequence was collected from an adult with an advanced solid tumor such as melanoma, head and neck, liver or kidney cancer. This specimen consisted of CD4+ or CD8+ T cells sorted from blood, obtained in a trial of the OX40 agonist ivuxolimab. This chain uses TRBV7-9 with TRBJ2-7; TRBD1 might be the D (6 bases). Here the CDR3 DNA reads TGTGCCAGCAGCTTAGGACAGGCCTCCTACGAGCAGTACTTC. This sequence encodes CASSLGQASYEQYF.